This TCR beta chain was documented in a study of T cell responses to AZD1222 COVID-19 vaccine. The study's findings and limits: Spike-specific TCR breadth and depth rose after two AZD1222 doses.

CDR3 size: 14 residues. V was pared by 3 bases and J by 7 bases, with 7 bases of the junction left unmatched. The germline V gene has CDR1 SGHTA and CDR2 FQGNSA. The data were produced by immunoSEQ multiplex PCR, yet TCRdb's version contains in-frame clones alone and is incomplete. The data hold some 150,000 clones, with 85% to 95% observed a single time. This clone showed up just a few times. Its antigen is currently unknown. This chain links TRBV7-2 with TRBJ2-7; TRBD2 aligns across 9 bases. This sequence originates from an adult in good health. This sample comprised peripheral blood, obtained on day 0 of AZD1222 vaccination. As DNA, the CDR3 is TGTGCCAGCAGCTTGGTAGCGGGAGAGGGGGAGCAGTACTTC. Translating it yields CASSLVAGEGEQYF.